The 4 T cell receptor beta chains presented below share a single source sample, sequenced in a study of Graves' ophthalmopathy and Graves' hyperthyroidism. The TCR beta CDR3 regions underwent amplification from RNA transcripts. The library came from an HTBI-primed first-round RT-PCR and a second-round multiplex PCR. TCRdb independently ran MiXCR on the multiplex PCR reads; one entry per CDR3 protein. The sample lists about 700,000 distinct CDR3 sequences, roughly 41% occurring once. Sequencing was carried out using peripheral blood. The receptors derive from an adult man with Graves' ophthalmopathy.

In this sample, this clonotype turned up many times. J is TRBJ2-5 and V is TRBV9; the match to TRBD2 covers 7 bases. J lost 1 base, V lost 1 base, and 13 bases had no gene match. Germline V gene sequence: CDR1 SGDLS, CDR2 YYNGEE. The CDR3 totals 18 residues. DNA for the CDR3: TGTGCCAGCAGCGTACACCCCGGGACGGGAGGAGCCCAAGAGACCCAGTACTTC. Translated, it gives CASSVHPGTGGAQETQYF.

The chain couples TRBV5-6 to TRBJ2-5; a possible D gene is TRBD2 (5 bases). V dropped 4 bases and J dropped 2 bases, with 12 bases sitting between them. The CDR3 is 14 amino acids. Germline lookup yields CDR1 SGHDT and CDR2 YYEEEE. The chain's CDR3 is CASSRRTLQETQYF. In DNA, the CDR3 is TGTGCCAGCAGCCGAAGGACTTTACAAGAGACCCAGTACTTC.

The chain links TRBV7-6 to TRBJ1-4, with 7 positions matching TRBD1. From germline, CDR1 is SGHVS and CDR2 FNYEAQ. After removal of 5 bases from V and 7 bases from J, the junction contained 19 bases not matched to a gene. The CDR3 covers 18 residues. CDR3 DNA: TGTGCCAGCAGCGTGAAACCGGGACAGCTAGTCAACGGTGAAAAACTGTTTTTT. Its translation: CASSVKPGQLVNGEKLFF.

This clonotype was seen at least ten times. This chain joins TRBV7-9 and TRBJ1-2, with a possible D match to TRBD1 (5 bases). The germline V gene encodes CDR1 SEHNR and CDR2 FQNEAQ (reference sequence). The length of the CDR3 is 14 residues. V was clipped by 8 bases and J by 4 bases, with 17 bases between them. The CDR3 region has the DNA TGTGCCAGCTGGTCGCAGGGTCGCGGCTATGGCTACACCTTC. It specifies CASWSQGRGYGYTF.